This entry lists 19 T cell receptor beta chains sequenced from one sample in a study of T cell responses to AZD1222 COVID-19 vaccine. Assay used: immunoSEQ multiplex PCR; TCRdb lists only in-frame clones, some missing. The sample includes over 150,000 clones, less than 95% of them seen just once. Sequenced material: peripheral blood, taken on day 0 of AZD1222 vaccination. The receptor set was obtained from an adult in good health.

V is TRBV7-2 and J is TRBJ2-3; D gene ambiguous. The CDR3 is 12 residues long. Germline CDR1 SGHTA, CDR2 FQGNSA. Trimming took 5 bases from V and 2 from J, leaving 5 bases between them. The CDR3: CASSRYTDTQYF. Written as DNA, the CDR3 is TGTGCCAGCAGCCGCTACACAGATACGCAGTATTTT.

The V gene is TRBV12-3 or TRBV12-4, the J gene TRBJ1-2, with D uncertain. The CDR3 is 13 amino acids. Trimming removed 7 bases from V and 8 bases from J, with 17 bases in between. In DNA, the CDR3 is TGTGCCAGCACCAAGGACCCGGCGGGCGGCTACACCTTC. Its protein is CASTKDPAGGYTF.

This rearrangement joins TRBV21-1 to TRBJ1-6; TRBD1 is the table's D call and was not checked against the DNA. TRBV21-1 is described as a pseudogene. The CDR3 totals 16 residues. CDR3 region: CASSSLQGSYNSPLHF. CDR3 bases: TGTGCCAGCAGCAGTCTGCAGGGTTCGTATAATTCACCCCTCCACTTT.

The chain is built from TRBV28 and TRBJ1-5; TRBD1 matches 7 bases. Germline CDR1 MDHEN, CDR2 SYDVKM. This CDR3 spans 14 amino acids. The CDR3 DNA is TGTGCGGGCCGGAGACAGGGCTTGAGGCAGCCCCAGCATTTT. Its protein product is CAGRRQGLRQPQHF.

CDR3 protein: CASSPGGTEAFF. In DNA form, the CDR3 reads TGTGCCAGCAGCCCAGGGGGCACTGAAGCTTTCTTT. The J gene is TRBJ1-1, the V gene TRBV6-5; TRBD1 matches at 7 bases. Germline V gene sequence: CDR1 MNHEY, CDR2 SVGAGI. J was trimmed by 4 bases and V by 6 bases; bases with no gene match: 2. The CDR3 extends over 12 amino acids.

The chain joins TRBV6-1 to TRBJ2-7; D not certain. The CDR3 is 13 residues long. Germline-derived CDR1 and CDR2 are MNHNS and SASEGT. V was pared by 3 bases and J by 0 bases, with 6 bases between. The CDR3 sequence is CASSEVYSYEQYF. The CDR3 nucleotides are TGTGCCAGCAGTGAGGTTTACTCCTACGAGCAGTACTTC.

This clone was counted a few times. CDR3 DNA: TGTGCCAGCAGCGTAGATCCCGGGTTCACCGGGGAGCTGTTTTTT. It specifies CASSVDPGFTGELFF. The chain links TRBV9 to TRBJ2-2, with unresolved D. The CDR3 is 15 residues long. Germline lookup yields CDR1 SGDLS and CDR2 YYNGEE. Trimming removed 0 bases at V and 4 bases at J, with 10 bases between.

The chain uses TRBV7-9 and TRBJ1-4; no clear D. This CDR3 comprises 12 residues. Germline V gene data show CDR1 as SEHNR and CDR2 as FQNEAQ (reference sequence). V was clipped by 2 bases and J by 8 bases, with 6 bases between them. CDR3 nucleotides: TGTGCCAGCAGCTTAATGGCGGAAAAACTGTTTTTT. This codes for CASSLMAEKLFF.

The rearrangement uses TRBV3-1 (or the pseudogene TRBV3-2) and TRBJ1-6; D gene unclear. Germline V gives CDR1 LGHDT, CDR2 YNNKEL (reference sequence). The CDR3 runs to 16 residues. V lost 1 base and J 6 bases, leaving 13 bases between the germline ends. The CDR3 region is CASSQGSGNSNSPLHF. CDR3 coding DNA: TGTGCCAGCAGCCAAGGTTCGGGGAACAGTAATTCACCCCTCCACTTT.

The gene calls are TRBV3-1 (or the pseudogene TRBV3-2) and TRBJ1-2; D is unclear. Germline values: CDR1 LGHDT, CDR2 YNNKEL (reference sequence). The CDR3 contains 13 residues. The V end was cut by 0 bases, the J end by 8 bases, with 10 bases between. CDR3 nucleotide sequence: TGTGCCAGCAGCCAAGAGCCGGGTTGGGGCTACACCTTC. Protein: CASSQEPGWGYTF.

The CDR3, as DNA: TGTGCCAGCAGTTCCCCTACATGGGGACAGGGAGGGATGAGGGAGACCCAGTACTTC. Its translation is CASSSPTWGQGGMRETQYF. The gene calls are TRBV2 and TRBJ2-5, with 9 bases matching TRBD1. V was pared by 5 bases and J by 5 bases, with 21 bases of the junction left unmatched. This CDR3 spans 19 amino acids. Per the germline V gene, CDR1 is SNHLY and CDR2 is FYNNEI.

For the CDR3, the DNA is TGTGCCAGTAGTATGGGGACCGATTATTCACCCCTCCACTTT. Translated: CASSMGTDYSPLHF. V and J are TRBV19 and TRBJ1-6, with D tentatively TRBD1 (5 bases). The CDR3 length is 14 residues. Trimming shortened V by 3 bases and J by 8 bases, and 11 bases separated the two germline ends. The V gene's germline CDR1 is LNHDA and CDR2 SQIVND (reference sequence).

The chain carries TRBV7-9 and TRBJ2-3; D might be TRBD1 (6 bases). The CDR3 sequence is 17 residues long. Germline V CDR1 and CDR2: SEHNR, FQNEAQ (reference sequence). The V gene lost 6 bases and the J gene lost 1 base, with 20 bases spanning the gap. CDR3 in amino acids: CASSFDRGTRRTDTQYF. Written as DNA, the CDR3 is TGTGCCAGCAGTTTTGATAGGGGGACACGCCGCACAGATACGCAGTATTTT.

The chain joins TRBV15 to TRBJ2-7; D is perhaps TRBD1 or TRBD2 (5 bases each). The CDR3 spans 15 residues. Trimming stripped 1 base from V and 2 bases from J, with 12 bases between. CDR1 and CDR2 from the germline V gene are LNHNV and YYDKDF (reference sequence). The CDR3 reads CATSRARGAAYEQYF. CDR3 sequence (DNA): TGTGCCACCAGCAGAGCCCGAGGGGCAGCCTACGAGCAGTACTTC.

V gene TRBV6-5 combines with J gene TRBJ1-2; D remains ambiguous. V was clipped by 5 bases and J by 6 bases, with 13 bases between them. This CDR3 contains 13 residues. Germline CDR1 MNHEY, CDR2 SVGAGI. The CDR3 nucleotides read TGTGCCAGCAGTCAACAGTATGATGATGGCTACACCTTC. Its protein product is CASSQQYDDGYTF.

The V call is TRBV9, the J call TRBJ2-2; D might be TRBD1 (5 bases). The germline V and J ends were trimmed by 0 bases and 0 bases, with 9 bases remaining between them. CDR3 length: 16 amino acids. CDR1 is SGDLS and CDR2 is YYNGEE in the germline V gene. The CDR3: CASSVDQGSNTGELFF. For the CDR3, the DNA is TGTGCCAGCAGCGTAGATCAGGGATCGAACACCGGGGAGCTGTTTTTT.

The rearrangement uses TRBV28 and TRBJ2-7, with D unclear. This CDR3 is built from 11 residues. Germline CDR1 and CDR2: MDHEN and SYDVKM. Trimming took 7 bases from V and 4 from J, leaving 8 bases between them. The CDR3 reads CASTEGYEQYF. In nucleotides, the CDR3 is TGTGCCAGCACCGAAGGGTACGAGCAGTACTTC.

The chain is built from TRBV7-2 and TRBJ1-6, with no clear D. The CDR3 is 16 amino acids. Trimming pared 6 bases from V and 7 bases from J, leaving 19 bases between. The germline V gene has CDR1 SGHTA and CDR2 FQGNSA. The CDR3 sequence is CASRHNGGFTNSPLHF. CDR3 sequence (DNA): TGTGCCAGCAGGCATAACGGTGGCTTTACGAATTCACCCCTCCACTTT. The full variable domain, in which reference TRBV7-2 and TRBJ1-6 provide the parts outside the CDR3, is GAGVSQSPSNKVTEKGKDVELRCDPISGHTALYWYRQSLGQGLEFLIYFQGNSAPDKSGLPSDRFSAERTGGSVSTLTIQRTQQEDSAVYLCASRHNGGFTNSPLHFGNGTRLTVT.

This chain links TRBV4-1 with TRBJ2-1; possible D gene TRBD2, 5 bases. CDR1 and CDR2 (germline): MGHRA, YSYEKL. The CDR3 sequence is 17 residues long. Trimming removed 0 bases at V and 2 bases at J, with 14 bases between. The CDR3 loop reads CASSQEPSPHTYNEQFF. CDR3 sequence (DNA): TGCGCCAGCAGCCAAGAGCCTAGCCCTCACACCTACAATGAGCAGTTCTTC.